This T cell receptor (beta chain) emerged from a study of blood T cells in healthy people across ages. Study background: When template switching was applied, about one barcoded beta molecule was captured per two T cells. General study points: TCR beta diversity per million T cells fell roughly linearly with age. From one million sequenced T cells, diversity estimates were lower bounds.

The CDR3 contains 14 residues. The trim removed 8 bases at V and 7 bases at J, leaving 7 bases unmatched. Of note for this clonotype: No antigen is known for it.

Next came a second PCR, run for about 7 to 12 cycles, which used a sample-barcoded 5' primer along with a J-beta primer mix. TCRdb analysed the 5' RACE reads with MiXCR anew, one entry per CDR3 protein. The table includes about 1.5 million distinct CDR3 sequences, around two fifths detected once. This chain connects TRBV12-3 or TRBV12-4 to TRBJ2-1; 11 nucleotides line up with TRBD1. The sequenced material came from blood. The clonotype comes from a woman between 18 and 29 years old in good health. The CDR3, as DNA: TGTGCCAGCCTAGGACAGGGGGCACGGAATGAGCAGTTCTTC. This encodes CASLGQGARNEQFF.